This T cell receptor beta chain was sequenced for a study of breast tumors, draining lymph nodes, adjacent tissues. The lymph nodes were axillary draining lymph nodes from breast cancer patients. The study, taken as a whole, reports: That most tumor T cells come from lymph nodes remained unproven. Luminal-like breast cancer showed significantly greater tumor-nontumor repertoire similarity than basal-like breast cancer did. Most tumor T cells seemingly derive from lymph node, then expand in tumor. Tumor TCR diversity was below lymph nodes but above nontumor tissue.

V was trimmed by 5 bases and J by 5 bases, leaving 15 bases between them. The CDR3 is 15 residues long. Germline V gives CDR1 SGHTA, CDR2 FQGTGA. TCRdb re-derived calls from the multiplex PCR reads in MiXCR, one entry per CDR3 protein. The repertoire holds 170,000 or so distinct CDR3 sequences, with 33% as singletons. Comment on this clonotype: Its antigen is unknown.

The sequence derives from a female donor with breast cancer. Some clones in this sample may be carry-over from other donors' samples. The rearrangement links TRBV7-3 to TRBJ2-2; TRBD2 is a possible D gene (6 bases). Sequenced material: axillary lymph node tissue. Here the CDR3 reads CASSPKRLGTGELFF. The CDR3, as DNA: TGTGCCAGCAGCCCGAAACGACTAGGGACCGGGGAGCTGTTTTTT.